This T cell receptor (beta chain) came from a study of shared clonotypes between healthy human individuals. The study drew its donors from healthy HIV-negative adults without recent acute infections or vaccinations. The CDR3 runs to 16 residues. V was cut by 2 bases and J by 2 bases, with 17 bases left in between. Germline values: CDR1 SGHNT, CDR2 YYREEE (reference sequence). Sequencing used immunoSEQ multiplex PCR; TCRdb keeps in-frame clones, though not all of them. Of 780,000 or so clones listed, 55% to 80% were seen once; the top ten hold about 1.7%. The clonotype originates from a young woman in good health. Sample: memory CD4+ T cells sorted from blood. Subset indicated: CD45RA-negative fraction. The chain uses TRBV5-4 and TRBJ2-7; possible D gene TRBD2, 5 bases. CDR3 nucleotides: TGTGCCAGCAGCTTTAATGGGGAGCGAGAACCCTACGAGCAGTACTTC. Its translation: CASSFNGEREPYEQYF.